This T cell receptor beta chain emerged from a study of control samples from healthy donors and cancer patients. Generated by immunoSEQ multiplex PCR, the TCRdb table keeps only in-frame clones and is missing some. The sample holds 70,000 or so clones, about 93% seen once. Germline trimming cut 1 base from V and 2 bases from J; bases unmatched to any gene: 4. The CDR3 is made up of 17 amino acids. Germline values: CDR1 MGHRA, CDR2 YSYEKL. This chain connects TRBV4-1 to TRBJ2-4, with TRBD2 matching over 11 bases. This receptor was taken from a woman between 40 and 50 years old in good health. Sequenced sample: blood. CDR3 nucleotide sequence: TGCGCCAGCAGCCAAGTCACTAGCGGGAGCTCCAAAAACATTCAGTACTTC. It translates to CASSQVTSGSSKNIQYF.